This entry lists 13 T cell receptor beta chains sequenced from one sample in a study of blood T cell repertoires in COVID-19. The protocol was immunoSEQ multiplex PCR, while the TCRdb copy is restricted to in-frame clones and leaves out a portion. This sample yields approximately 250,000 clones, of which around four fifths are seen a single time; about 4.9% belongs to the top ten. Sequencing used peripheral blood. These receptors originate from a man in his fifties or sixties who had recovered from COVID-19.

The chain joins TRBV30 to TRBJ1-3; 7 positions match TRBD1. CDR3 length: 13 amino acids. Germline CDR1 and CDR2: GTSNPN and SVGIG (reference sequence). CDR3: CAVVTGVGNTIYF. CDR3 sequence (DNA): TGTGCGGTGGTAACAGGGGTCGGAAACACCATATATTTT. Together with reference TRBV30 and TRBJ1-3, the CDR3 gives the full variable domain: SQTIHQWPATLVQPVGSPLSLECTVEGTSNPNLYWYRQAAGRGLQLLFYSVGIGQISSEVPQNLSASRPQDRQFILSSKKLLLSDSGFYLCAVVTGVGNTIYFGEGSWLTVV.

This clone came up many times. The CDR3 is CASSKRQINEKLFF. The CDR3 coding sequence is TGTGCCAGCAGCAAGCGTCAGATTAATGAAAAACTGTTTTTT. V and J are TRBV28 and TRBJ1-4; D is unresolved. V was trimmed by 6 bases and J by 4 bases, leaving 12 bases between them. CDR1 MDHEN and CDR2 SYDVKM come from the germline V gene. The CDR3 is 14 residues long. Filled out from reference TRBV28 and TRBJ1-4, the complete variable domain reads DVKVTQSSRYLVKRTGEKVFLECVQDMDHENMFWYRQDPGLGLRLIYFSYDVKMKEKGDIPEGYSVSREKKERFSLILESASTNQTSMYLCASSKRQINEKLFFGSGTQLSVL.

This rearrangement joins TRBV28 to TRBJ2-5; TRBD1 is a possible D gene (6 bases). The V end was cut by 8 bases, the J end by 3 bases, with 16 bases between. CDR3 size: 14 residues. Germline V lookup: CDR1 MDHEN, CDR2 SYDVKM. CDR3 sequence reads: CASQGYSEKETQYF. As DNA, the CDR3 is TGTGCCAGCCAGGGGTACTCAGAGAAAGAGACCCAGTACTTC.

J is TRBJ2-7 and V is TRBV6-5; 9 nucleotides agree with TRBD1. Germline CDR1 and CDR2: MNHEY and SVGAGI. Trimming took 6 bases from V and 3 from J; bases not matched to a gene: 6. CDR3 length: 14 amino acids. In nucleotides, the CDR3 is TGTGCCAGCAGCCAAGGGACAGGGTTCTACGAGCAGTACTTC. Protein sequence: CASSQGTGFYEQYF.

This chain connects TRBV5-1 to TRBJ2-1; 8 bases are a match to TRBD2. From germline, CDR1 is SGHRS and CDR2 YFSETQ. V was clipped by 1 base and J by 5 bases; unmatched bases: 5. The CDR3 covers 15 residues. CDR3 residues: CASSLSPLADNEQFF. The DNA for the CDR3 is TGCGCCAGCAGCTTGAGTCCACTAGCGGACAATGAGCAGTTCTTC.

J is TRBJ1-5 and V is TRBV27; 10 nucleotides align to TRBD1. J lost 5 bases, V lost 6 bases, and 7 bases had no gene match. The V gene's germline CDR1 is MNHEY and CDR2 SMNVEV (reference sequence). The CDR3 runs 15 residues. This chain's CDR3 is CASRPDRGKYQPQHF. The CDR3, as DNA: TGTGCCAGCAGACCGGACAGGGGGAAATATCAGCCCCAGCATTTT.

The rearrangement joins TRBV9 to TRBJ1-5, with D perhaps TRBD1 (6 bases). Trimming stripped 0 bases from V and 5 bases from J, with 6 bases between. The V gene's germline CDR1 is SGDLS and CDR2 YYNGEE. The CDR3 is 13 amino acids. The CDR3 nucleotides are TGTGCCAGCAGCGTAGGACAGGATCAGCCCCAGCATTTT. Its translation: CASSVGQDQPQHF.

The gene calls are TRBV5-8 and TRBJ1-2; 7 bases agree with TRBD1. CDR1 and CDR2 from the germline V gene are SGHTS and YDEGEE. This CDR3 is 15 amino acids long. J gave up 4 bases and V 3 bases, and 9 bases lay outside the gene matches. The CDR3 bases are TGTGCCAGCAGCTCCACAGGGGTGTTTGCCTATGGCTACACCTTC. It codes for CASSSTGVFAYGYTF.

This sequence joins TRBV3-1 (or the pseudogene TRBV3-2) and TRBJ2-5; possible D gene TRBD2, 5 bases. The CDR3 loop spans 15 amino acids. Germline V gene lookup returns CDR1 LGHDT and CDR2 YNNKEL (reference sequence). V lost 1 base to trimming and J lost 1 base, with 10 bases between them. DNA of the CDR3: TGTGCCAGCAGCCAAGTGACCGGACTCCAAGAGACCCAGTACTTC. This sequence encodes CASSQVTGLQETQYF.

This chain connects TRBV5-4 to TRBJ2-7; 9 bases line up with TRBD2. The CDR3 totals 16 residues. In germline, CDR1 is SGHNT, CDR2 YYREEE (reference sequence). Losses at the gene ends were 4 bases for V and 4 bases for J; bases not matched to a gene: 12. The CDR3: CASSRGGTSQGYEQYF. The CDR3 DNA sequence: TGTGCCAGCAGCCGGGGCGGGACTAGCCAGGGGTACGAGCAGTACTTC.

V usage is TRBV30 and J usage is TRBJ1-6; TRBD1 might be the D (5 bases). There are 15 residues in the CDR3. Looked up from germline, CDR1 is GTSNPN and CDR2 is SVGIG (reference sequence). Trimming stripped 0 bases from V and 9 bases from J, with 15 bases between. CDR3 amino acids: CAWSVLQGLVSPLHF. CDR3 DNA sequence: TGTGCCTGGAGTGTACTTCAGGGATTAGTTTCACCCCTCCACTTT.

The J gene is TRBJ2-7, the V gene TRBV7-2, with 11 bases that match TRBD2. The CDR3 contains 15 residues. Losses at the gene ends were 2 bases for V and 6 bases for J; bases not matched to a gene: 6. Per germline, CDR1 SGHTA and CDR2 FQGNSA. CDR3 DNA sequence: TGTGCCAGCAGCTTACTCCTAGCGGGGGGAGGCGAGCAGTACTTC. It is translated as CASSLLLAGGGEQYF.

The CDR3 coding sequence is TGTGCCAGCAGCGTCGACAGGGGTAGCACAGATACGCAGTATTTT. Its translation: CASSVDRGSTDTQYF. V and J are TRBV11-2 and TRBJ2-3; 8 nucleotides match TRBD1. V shed 5 bases and J 0 bases; nucleotides not matched to a gene: 4. From germline, CDR1 is SGHAT and CDR2 FQNNGV. This CDR3 region has 15 residues.